The 20 T cell receptor beta chains in this list originate from one sample, sequenced in a study of CD8 T cells in Susac syndrome. RNA amounts of roughly 0.45 to 1 ug underwent reverse transcription with random hexamers. TCRdb ran MiXCR on the immunoSEQ multiplex PCR reads and lists one entry per CDR3 protein. The data show some 150,000 distinct CDR3 sequences, approximately 94% seen once. Material for sequencing was CD8+ T cells from PBMCs. The origin of the receptors is a human donor with multiple sclerosis.

This rearrangement joins TRBV4-1 to TRBJ2-7; tentatively, D is TRBD2 (5 bases). Germline assignment: CDR1 MGHRA and CDR2 YSYEKL. This CDR3 spans 14 amino acids. Between the trimmed V and J ends, which lost 0 bases and 6 bases, there was a span of 12 bases. The CDR3 coding sequence is TGCGCCAGCAGCCAAGACTTTGGACTCCCCGAGCAGTACTTC. Encoded protein: CASSQDFGLPEQYF.

This chain joins TRBV9 and TRBJ1-1; D is perhaps TRBD1 (5 bases). The germline V gene encodes CDR1 SGDLS and CDR2 YYNGEE. Trimming removed 0 bases from V and 3 bases from J, with 9 bases in between. The CDR3 runs to 14 residues. This CDR3 is CASSVGGEDTEAFF. CDR3 nucleotide sequence: TGTGCCAGCAGCGTAGGAGGGGAGGACACTGAAGCTTTCTTT.

The chain is built from TRBV28 and TRBJ2-7, with 10 bases fitting TRBD2. Germline CDR1 and CDR2: MDHEN and SYDVKM. The CDR3 is made up of 14 amino acids. Trimming at V came to 3 bases and at J to 4 bases, leaving 3 bases not matched to a gene. DNA for the CDR3: TGTGCCAGCAGTTTGAGCGGGGGGGGATACGAGCAGTACTTC. Residues: CASSLSGGGYEQYF.

The CDR3 spells CATSRDRSMTANTEAFF. The DNA for the CDR3 is TGTGCCACCAGCAGAGATAGGAGTATGACAGCCAACACTGAAGCTTTCTTT. The chain carries TRBV15 and TRBJ1-1; possible D gene TRBD1, 5 bases. CDR3 length: 17 amino acids. V was cut by 0 bases and J by 2 bases, with 16 bases left in between. Germline values: CDR1 LNHNV, CDR2 YYDKDF (reference sequence).

The count of this clonotype is one. The V gene is TRBV20-1, the J gene TRBJ2-7; D unclear. V was shortened by 6 bases and J by 1 base, with 13 bases between the two germline ends. The CDR3 length is 13 residues. Germline V gives CDR1 DFQATT, CDR2 SNEGSKA (reference sequence). Here the CDR3 DNA reads TGCAGTGCAGTCAACCCAGATTCCTACGAGCAGTACTTC. Residues: CSAVNPDSYEQYF.

The chain has TRBV20-1 and TRBJ1-2; tentative D call: TRBD1 (6 bases). CDR1 is DFQATT and CDR2 is SNEGSKA in the germline V gene (reference sequence). Trimming pared 1 base from V and 0 bases from J, leaving 15 bases between. CDR3 length: 16 residues. The CDR3 bases are TGCAGTGCTAGAGCGCGGGGGCAGCAAGCTAACTATGGCTACACCTTC. Translated: CSARARGQQANYGYTF.

This chain connects TRBV5-6 to TRBJ2-1, with D perhaps being TRBD1 or TRBD2 (5 bases each). The CDR3 totals 16 residues. Germline assignment: CDR1 SGHDT and CDR2 YYEEEE. Trimming cost V 6 bases and J 3 bases, with 19 bases left between them. For the CDR3, the DNA is TGTGCCAGCACCTCTGCGGTTCGGGGCGACTACAATGAGCAGTTCTTC. Translation: CASTSAVRGDYNEQFF. Complete variable domain (other parts from reference TRBV5-6 and TRBJ2-1): DAGVTQSPTHLIKTRGQQVTLRCSPKSGHDTVSWYQQALGQGPQFIFQYYEEEERQRGNFPDRFSGHQFPNYSSELNVNALLLGDSALYLCASTSAVRGDYNEQFFGPGTRLTVL.

The chain joins TRBV19 to TRBJ2-7; 9 positions agree with TRBD2. Germline CDR1 and CDR2: LNHDA and SQIVND (reference sequence). Trimming cost V 3 bases and J 5 bases; bases outside gene matches: 5. The CDR3 is 14 amino acids. The CDR3 DNA sequence: TGTGCCAGTAGTATCCCGGGACTAGCCCACGAGCAGTACTTC. This codes for CASSIPGLAHEQYF.

This chain joins TRBV27 and TRBJ1-3; no reliable D call. Germline V lookup: CDR1 MNHEY, CDR2 SMNVEV (reference sequence). The V end was cut by 5 bases, the J end by 1 base, with 6 bases between. The CDR3 spans 13 residues. The CDR3 nucleotides are TGTGCCAGCAGTAAGAGTTCTGGAAACACCATATATTTT. It is translated as CASSKSSGNTIYF.

V and J are TRBV20-1 and TRBJ2-1; D is ambiguous. The CDR3 totals 14 residues. From germline, CDR1 is DFQATT and CDR2 SNEGSKA (reference sequence). The V end was cut by 0 bases, the J end by 6 bases, with 12 bases between. The CDR3: CSARDLGGPNEQFF. The CDR3 bases are TGCAGTGCTAGAGATCTTGGCGGACCCAATGAGCAGTTCTTC.

The chain combines TRBV28 with TRBJ2-1, with D possibly TRBD2 on 6 matching bases. Germline V gene sequence: CDR1 MDHEN, CDR2 SYDVKM. The V end lost 8 bases, the J end lost 5 bases, and 13 bases lay between the germline ends. The CDR3 length is 13 residues. CDR3 DNA sequence: TGTGCCAGCGAACTAGCTGGAGACAATGAGCAGTTCTTC. Protein product: CASELAGDNEQFF.

The chain uses TRBV5-1 and TRBJ1-1; D gene unclear. The CDR3 has 12 amino acids. Germline V lookup: CDR1 SGHRS, CDR2 YFSETQ. V lost 3 bases to trimming and J lost 4 bases, with 7 bases between them. The CDR3 bases are TGCGCCAGCAGCTCCGGACCCACTGAAGCTTTCTTT. It specifies CASSSGPTEAFF.

The chain recombines TRBV13 with TRBJ2-7; D gene unclear. This CDR3 contains 13 residues. CDR1 and CDR2 (germline): PRHDT, FYEKMQ (reference sequence). V dropped 5 bases and J dropped 2 bases, with 10 bases sitting between them. CDR3 protein: CASSPRGPYEQYF. Here the CDR3 DNA reads TGTGCCAGCAGCCCCCGCGGCCCCTACGAGCAGTACTTC. The full variable domain, in which reference TRBV13 and TRBJ2-7 provide the parts outside the CDR3, is AAGVIQSPRHLIKEKRETATLKCYPIPRHDTVYWYQQGPGQDPQFLISFYEKMQSDKGSIPDRFSAQQFSDYHSELNMSSLELGDSALYFCASSPRGPYEQYFGPGTRLTVT.

This clonotype has only one observation. This chain joins TRBV30 and TRBJ2-5; D uncertain. V was trimmed by 2 bases and J by 2 bases, leaving 12 bases between them. CDR1 and CDR2 from the germline V gene are GTSNPN and SVGIG (reference sequence). This CDR3 is 14 amino acids long. The CDR3 DNA sequence: TGTGCCTGGAGTTCGGAGAACTCGCAAGAGACCCAGTACTTC. Translated, it gives CAWSSENSQETQYF.

The chain joins TRBV30 to TRBJ2-7, with D tentatively TRBD2 (5 bases). Germline V CDR1 and CDR2: GTSNPN, SVGIG (reference sequence). The V end was cut by 0 bases, the J end by 4 bases, with 16 bases between. CDR3 length equals 15 residues. The CDR3 DNA follows: TGTGCCTGGAGTGTATTAAGACTAAACAAGTACGAGCAGTACTTC. Translated: CAWSVLRLNKYEQYF.

The rearrangement uses TRBV28 and TRBJ2-5; the match to TRBD1 covers 9 bases. Per the germline V gene, CDR1 is MDHEN and CDR2 is SYDVKM. The CDR3 loop spans 18 amino acids. The V segment lost 3 bases and the J segment 3 bases; nucleotides outside the gene matches: 14. The CDR3 nucleotides read TGTGCCAGCAGTTTTCCCCCGGTCGCGAGGACAGGGGAAGAGACCCAGTACTTC. As protein: CASSFPPVARTGEETQYF.

V is TRBV9 and J is TRBJ2-1; D not resolved. The V and J ends lost 3 bases and 9 bases respectively, with 19 bases between them. This CDR3 contains 15 residues. The germline V gene encodes CDR1 SGDLS and CDR2 YYNGEE. CDR3 DNA sequence: TGTGCCAGCAGCGGCCTTAGCAGTGGTAGGTTTGAGCAGTTCTTC. Protein product: CASSGLSSGRFEQFF. The whole variable domain, filled in from reference TRBV9 and TRBJ2-1, reads DSGVTQTPKHLITATGQRVTLRCSPRSGDLSVYWYQQSLDQGLQFLIQYYNGEERAKGNILERFSAQQFPDLHSELNLSSLELGDSALYFCASSGLSSGRFEQFFGPGTRLTVL.

V gene TRBV7-2 combines with J gene TRBJ1-4; D is uncertain. CDR1 is SGHTA, CDR2 FQGNSA, per germline. The CDR3 spans 12 residues. V was cut by 6 bases and J by 4 bases, with 6 bases left in between. The DNA of the CDR3 is TGTGCCAGCAGTCTCTTTAATGAAAAACTGTTTTTT. It translates to CASSLFNEKLFF.

CDR3 bases: TGTGCCAGCAGTTTTGGACCAGAGGGCACTGAAGCTTTCTTT. This codes for CASSFGPEGTEAFF. The chain recombines TRBV27 with TRBJ1-1; D ambiguous. This CDR3 comprises 14 residues. The V gene lost 3 bases and the J gene lost 4 bases, with 12 bases spanning the gap. The germline V gene has CDR1 MNHEY and CDR2 SMNVEV (reference sequence).

The CDR3 here is CASSVDDNEQYF. The CDR3 DNA reads TGTGCCAGCAGCGTAGACGATAACGAGCAGTACTTC. The J gene is TRBJ2-7, the V gene TRBV9; D ambiguous. The germline CDR1 and CDR2 sequences are SGDLS and YYNGEE. The V end was cut by 0 bases, the J end by 5 bases, with 6 bases between. This CDR3 contains 12 residues.